Listed below are T cell receptor beta chains from one sample, sequenced in a study of blood T cell repertoires in COVID-19. Profiled with immunoSEQ multiplex PCR; TCRdb holds only in-frame clones, not every one. The sample has about 480,000 clones; roughly 90% are singletons. The sample comprised PBMCs or T cells enriched from blood (not recorded which). The receptors shown here come from a woman in her forties who had recovered from COVID-19. Both conserved end residues are part of each CDR3. D genes are given only for firm matches. Rows give clone size only sometimes, using once, few, many, or a class for an expanded clone.

d_gene	v_gene	j_gene	abundance	CDR3aa	CDR3nt
TRBD1	TRBV5-1	TRBJ2-2	-	CASSLVHTGDTGELFF	TGCGCCAGCAGCTTGGTCCATACAGGGGATACCGGGGAGCTGTTTTTT
TRBD2	TRBV4-3	TRBJ2-1	-	CASSQAGLADYNEQFF	TGCGCCAGCAGCCAAGCTGGACTAGCGGATTACAATGAGCAGTTCTTC
-	TRBV14	TRBJ1-4	-	CASSQPDSWNEKLFF	TGTGCCAGCAGCCAACCTGACAGTTGGAATGAAAAACTGTTTTTT
-	TRBV28	TRBJ2-5	-	CASTVDYQETQYF	TGTGCCAGCACGGTTGACTACCAAGAGACCCAGTACTTC
-	TRBV19	TRBJ1-2	-	CASNYYGYTF	TGTGCCAGTAACTATTATGGCTACACCTTC
-	TRBV7-7	TRBJ2-5	-	CASSPLTGDQETQYF	TGTGCCAGCAGCCCTCTTACGGGGGACCAAGAGACCCAGTACTTC
TRBD1	TRBV29-1	TRBJ2-3	-	CSVEQGRTDTQYF	TGCAGCGTAGAACAGGGGCGCACAGATACGCAGTATTTT
TRBD1	TRBV19	TRBJ2-2	-	CASSIGQGTPGELFF	TGTGCCAGTAGCATAGGACAGGGGACGCCCGGGGAGCTGTTTTTT
TRBD2	TRBV29-1	TRBJ2-7	-	CSVFGTSGTSEEGYEQYF	TGCAGCGTGTTTGGGACTAGCGGGACCTCGGAAGAGGGTTACGAGCAGTACTTC
TRBD2	TRBV6-5	TRBJ2-1	-	CASSWGEGLIYEQFF	TGTGCCAGCTCTTGGGGGGAGGGCCTAATCTATGAGCAGTTCTTC
-	TRBV24-1	TRBJ2-3	-	CATSPRGDTQYF	TGTGCCACCTCCCCCCGGGGGGATACGCAGTATTTT
TRBD2	TRBV18	TRBJ2-3	-	CASSRREGRTDTQYF	TGTGCCAGCTCACGACGGGAGGGTCGCACAGATACGCAGTATTTT
-	TRBV5-1	TRBJ1-6	-	CASSLAFRGFYNSPLHF	TGCGCCAGCAGCTTGGCTTTTCGGGGTTTCTATAATTCACCCCTCCACTTT
-	TRBV3-1/TRBV3-2	TRBJ2-7	few	CASSRTEAGEQYF	TGTGCCAGCAGCCGGACGGAGGCCGGCGAGCAGTACTTC
-	TRBV7-2	TRBJ1-2	-	CASSLPQGYGYTF	TGTGCCAGCAGCTTGCCCCAGGGTTATGGCTACACCTTC
-	TRBV9	TRBJ2-6	few	CASSVLGAGANVLTF	TGTGCCAGCAGCGTATTGGGAGCTGGGGCCAACGTCCTGACTTTC
-	TRBV27	TRBJ2-1	-	CASSLPGVGYNEQFF	TGTGCCAGCAGTTTACCAGGGGTAGGATACAATGAGCAGTTCTTC
-	TRBV5-6	TRBJ1-5	-	CASSLGQYNQPQHF	TGTGCCAGCAGCTTGGGGCAGTACAATCAGCCCCAGCATTTT
-	TRBV2	TRBJ1-6	-	CASNPGGASNSPLHF	TGTGCCAGCAATCCTGGCGGGGCGAGTAATTCACCCCTCCACTTT
TRBD1	TRBV11-2	TRBJ1-2	-	CASSLTQGANYGYTF	TGTGCCAGCAGCTTAACGCAGGGGGCGAACTATGGCTACACCTTC
TRBD2	TRBV29-1	TRBJ2-1	-	CSVVPTSGRGGPSYNEQFF	TGCAGCGTTGTCCCCACTAGCGGGAGAGGAGGGCCCTCCTACAATGAGCAGTTCTTC
TRBD2	TRBV5-3	TRBJ2-5	-	CARSLPSGRRQETQYF	TGTGCCAGAAGCTTGCCTAGCGGGAGGCGCCAAGAGACCCAGTACTTC
TRBD2	TRBV9	TRBJ2-7	-	CASSPPGGIWNEQYF	TGTGCCAGCAGCCCACCGGGAGGGATCTGGAACGAGCAGTACTTC
-	TRBV5-1	TRBJ1-4	-	CASSLVMGAREKLFF	TGCGCCAGCAGCTTGGTTATGGGGGCGAGAGAAAAACTGTTTTTT
-	TRBV11-2	TRBJ1-6	-	CASSTERGYNSPLHF	TGTGCCAGCAGCACCGAAAGGGGTTATAATTCACCCCTCCACTTT
TRBD2	TRBV2	TRBJ2-7	-	CASRREGYFYEQYF	TGTGCCAGCAGGCGGGAGGGGTACTTCTACGAGCAGTACTTC
TRBD2	TRBV7-8	TRBJ2-4	-	CASSLYTAGDKNIQYF	TGTGCCAGCAGCCTGTACACGGCGGGGGATAAAAACATTCAGTACTTC
TRBD1	TRBV7-9	TRBJ1-6	-	CASSPWTGESPLHF	TGTGCCAGCAGCCCCTGGACAGGGGAATCACCCCTCCACTTT
-	TRBV5-1	TRBJ1-1	-	CASSFGGASAFF	TGCGCCAGCAGCTTTGGGGGGGCATCGGCTTTCTTT
TRBD2	TRBV5-4	TRBJ2-1	-	CASSSPASGRSHEQFF	TGTGCCAGCAGCTCCCCAGCTAGCGGGAGGTCCCATGAGCAGTTCTTC
TRBD1	TRBV23-1	TRBJ1-5	-	CASGHRDRACQPQHF	TGCGCCAGCGGGCACCGAGACAGGGCTTGTCAGCCCCAGCATTTT
-	TRBV7-2	TRBJ2-5	-	CASSLYGGIGETQYF	TGTGCCAGCAGCTTATACGGCGGGATAGGCGAGACCCAGTACTTC
-	TRBV21-1	TRBJ2-7	-	CASSFTGTGVSYEQYF	TGTGCCAGCAGCTTCACCGGGACAGGTGTCTCCTACGAGCAGTACTTC
TRBD2	TRBV11-3	TRBJ2-1	-	CASSLYLAGGRFF	TGTGCCAGCAGCTTATATCTAGCGGGAGGAAGGTTCTTC
-	TRBV10-2	TRBJ1-1	-	CASRAGTEAFF	TGCGCCAGCAGGGCAGGGACTGAAGCTTTCTTT
TRBD2	TRBV4-2	TRBJ2-5	-	CASSQSSGTSGQETQYF	TGTGCCAGCAGCCAATCCTCCGGGACTAGCGGTCAAGAGACCCAGTACTTC
TRBD1	TRBV6-5	TRBJ1-5	-	CATGERNNQPQHF	TGTGCGACAGGGGAAAGGAACAATCAGCCCCAGCATTTT
-	TRBV5-6	TRBJ1-1	-	CASSTGDTEAFF	TGTGCCAGCAGCACGGGGGACACTGAAGCTTTCTTT
TRBD1	TRBV7-6	TRBJ1-3	-	CASSPRGVQDPNSGNTIYF	TGTGCCAGCAGCCCCAGGGGGGTACAGGATCCTAACTCTGGAAACACCATATATTTT
-	TRBV10-2	TRBJ2-7	-	CASSETERRGSYEQYF	TGCGCCAGCAGTGAGACAGAAAGAAGGGGCTCCTACGAGCAGTACTTC
-	TRBV4-3	TRBJ2-2	-	CASSQGATSNTGELFF	TGCGCCAGCAGCCAAGGGGCGACCTCGAACACCGGGGAGCTGTTTTTT
TRBD2	TRBV5-1	TRBJ2-1	-	CASSLAGEGYNEQFF	TGCGCCAGCAGCCTAGCGGGAGAGGGGTACAATGAGCAGTTCTTC
TRBD1	TRBV7-2	TRBJ2-5	-	CASSSPTGGAKTQYF	TGTGCCAGCAGCTCTCCCACAGGGGGCGCGAAGACCCAGTACTTC
-	TRBV6-5	TRBJ2-7	-	CASAGARGYEQYF	TGTGCCAGCGCAGGGGCAAGGGGTTACGAGCAGTACTTC
TRBD1	TRBV4-1	TRBJ2-7	-	CASSQDPRDRGQYEQYF	TGCGCCAGCAGCCAAGATCCGCGGGACAGGGGACAGTACGAGCAGTACTTC
-	TRBV30	TRBJ2-1	-	CAWSSRPGVTQGSSYNEQFF	TGTGCCTGGAGTTCACGACCAGGGGTCACCCAGGGTAGCTCCTACAATGAGCAGTTCTTC
TRBD1	TRBV11-1	TRBJ1-2	many	CASSLSTGVNYGYTF	TGTGCCAGCAGCTTATCAACAGGGGTGAACTATGGCTACACCTTC
-	TRBV18	TRBJ2-3	-	CASSPPNREGTDTQYF	TGTGCCAGCTCACCACCTAACAGGGAAGGCACAGATACGCAGTATTTT
-	TRBV19	TRBJ1-2	-	CASSRTEGNSNYGYTF	TGTGCCAGTAGTAGGACAGAGGGGAATTCTAACTATGGCTACACCTTC
-	TRBV6-2/TRBV6-3	TRBJ2-7	-	CASSYSPFRGTYEQYF	TGTGCCAGCAGTTACTCGCCCTTTCGGGGGACCTACGAGCAGTACTTC
-	TRBV28	TRBJ1-2	once	CASSFGGGPTF	TGTGCCAGCAGTTTTGGCGGGGGGCCGACCTTC
TRBD1	TRBV6-6	TRBJ1-6	-	CASLRGPLNNSPLHF	TGTGCCAGCTTGAGGGGGCCGCTTAATAATTCACCCCTCCACTTT
TRBD2	TRBV7-2	TRBJ2-7	-	CASSLLAGGYEQYF	TGTGCCAGCAGCTTACTAGCGGGAGGATACGAGCAGTACTTC
-	TRBV2	TRBJ1-3	-	CASSEGGGSLDF	TGTGCCAGCAGTGAAGGCGGAGGGTCTTTGGATTTT
-	TRBV7-9	TRBJ1-2	-	CASSLAGTGYGYTF	TGTGCCAGCAGCTTGGCGGGTACCGGCTATGGCTACACCTTC